One T cell receptor beta chain is described in this entry. As yet, its antigen is unknown. This sample is drawn from a study of a mutant IDH1 vaccine in newly diagnosed glioma. Background on the study: It was radiotherapy, temozolomide, or both that patients received previously, with most receiving both.

Time point defined: week 11, during vaccination. Mutant IDH1 20-mer peptide, at 300 ug, made up each vaccine dose, with topical imiquimod. The protocol was immunoSEQ multiplex PCR, while the TCRdb copy is restricted to in-frame clones and leaves out a portion. Here the sample spans some 130,000 clones, roughly 75% being singletons. The sequence was obtained from a man aged 40-49 years with glioma. The material was PBMCs, obtained from a glioma patient whose treatment included an IDH1 peptide vaccine.

CDR3: CASGIPGQGTNTQYF. Here the CDR3 DNA reads TGTGCCAGCGGCATTCCGGGACAGGGGACGAATACGCAGTATTTT. The V call is TRBV28, the J call TRBJ2-3, with 10 bases lining up with TRBD1. V shed 8 bases and J 7 bases; nucleotides not matched to a gene: 12. The CDR3 totals 15 residues. Germline lookup yields CDR1 MDHEN and CDR2 SYDVKM.